A selection of T cell receptor beta chains follows, all from one sample in a study of blood T cell repertoires in COVID-19. Sequenced by immunoSEQ multiplex PCR; TCRdb stores in-frame clones only, minus some. The table lists about 210,000 clones, around 84% of them singletons, with approximately 10% in the top ten. The sample was peripheral blood. All receptors derive from a woman of 80 years or more with COVID-19, enrolled during active disease. CDR3s include the opening cysteine and the closing phenylalanine or tryptophan. The D gene is left open where the match is weak. For some rows the clone size is stated as once, few or many, or as a class when expanded; others skip it.

v_gene,j_gene,d_gene,abundance,CDR3aa,CDR3nt
TRBV7-2,TRBJ2-5,.,.,CASSLQTQETQYF,TGTGCCAGCAGCTTACAGACTCAAGAGACCCAGTACTTC
TRBV7-8,TRBJ1-4,.,few,CASTIDRTGFGEKLFF,TGTGCCAGCACCATAGACCGTACAGGATTTGGGGAAAAACTGTTTTTT
TRBV29-1,TRBJ1-2,.,.,CSVEGGGSKYGYTF,TGCAGCGTTGAAGGAGGGGGTAGTAAGTATGGCTACACCTTC
TRBV7-2,TRBJ1-1,.,.,CASSFTANTEAFF,TGTGCCAGCAGCTTTACAGCGAACACTGAAGCTTTCTTT
TRBV5-4,TRBJ2-7,TRBD1,.,CASSLQGVDDEQYF,TGTGCCAGCAGCTTGCAGGGGGTGGACGACGAGCAGTACTTC
TRBV7-6,TRBJ2-1,.,.,CASSLGPTGVGEQFF,TGTGCCAGCAGCTTAGGCCCTACTGGAGTTGGTGAGCAGTTCTTC
TRBV6-2/TRBV6-3,TRBJ1-2,.,.,CASSYSSRGEGYTF,TGTGCCAGCAGTTACTCGAGCCGGGGGGAAGGCTACACCTTC
TRBV28,TRBJ1-1,.,.,CASGLLGQSEPEAFF,TGTGCCAGCGGGTTGCTCGGACAGTCCGAACCTGAAGCTTTCTTT
TRBV7-6,TRBJ2-7,.,.,CASSDPGQASYEQYF,TGTGCCAGCAGCGATCCGGGACAAGCCTCCTACGAGCAGTACTTC
TRBV10-1,TRBJ2-1,.,few,CASSQNTFNEQFF,TGCGCCAGCAGCCAGAATACCTTTAATGAGCAGTTCTTC
TRBV6-5,TRBJ1-3,.,once,CASSYTGSSGNTIYF,TGTGCCAGCAGTTACACAGGGAGCTCTGGAAACACCATATATTTT
TRBV28,TRBJ1-2,TRBD1,few,CASSLGGQGRRGYTF,TGTGCCAGCAGTTTAGGGGGACAGGGAAGAAGGGGCTACACCTTC
TRBV2,TRBJ2-3,TRBD2,few,CASGRGRNTDTQYF,TGTGCCAGCGGGAGGGGCCGAAACACAGATACGCAGTATTTT
TRBV28,TRBJ1-1,.,.,CASSLGAVQRSTEAFF,TGTGCCAGCAGTCTCGGAGCAGTTCAAAGGAGCACTGAAGCTTTCTTT
TRBV25-1,TRBJ2-1,TRBD2,few,CASRLAASYNEQFF,TGTGCCAGCAGGCTAGCGGCTTCCTACAATGAGCAGTTCTTC
TRBV20-1,TRBJ1-2,TRBD1,few,CSASATGGGYGYTF,TGCAGTGCTAGTGCAACAGGGGGCGGCTATGGCTACACCTTC